These 21 T cell receptor beta chains were all obtained from the same sample, sequenced in a study of CD8 T cells in Susac syndrome. With random hexamers, reverse transcription was performed on about 0.5 to 1 ug of RNA. MiXCR, run by TCRdb on the immunoSEQ multiplex PCR reads, gives a single entry per CDR3 protein. Here the sample spans hundreds of thousands of distinct CDR3 sequences, around 89% being singletons. Source material: CD8+ T cells from PBMCs. The receptor source for this set is a human donor with multiple sclerosis.

The chain links TRBV7-9 to TRBJ1-5; 8 bases agree with TRBD1. V lost 1 base to trimming and J lost 3 bases; unmatched junction nucleotides: 2. The CDR3 is 15 residues long. Germline CDR1 SEHNR, CDR2 FQNEAQ (reference sequence). This CDR3 reads CASSLGTGPNQPQHF. CDR3 DNA: TGTGCCAGCAGCTTAGGGACAGGGCCCAATCAGCCCCAGCATTTT.

The chain carries TRBV29-1 and TRBJ1-5; 7 bases are shared with TRBD1. Germline-derived CDR1 and CDR2 are SQVTM and ANQGSEA. The V and J ends lost 4 bases and 6 bases, in that order; junction bases with no gene match: 6. The CDR3 covers 13 residues. The CDR3 DNA reads TGCAGCGTTGGCGAACAGGGGTTTCAGCCCCAGCATTTT. This sequence encodes CSVGEQGFQPQHF.

The CDR3 DNA is TGCAGCGTTGTAGCGGGGGCGCTTTACTACACCGGGGAGCTGTTTTTT. It yields the protein CSVVAGALYYTGELFF. The chain uses TRBV29-1 and TRBJ2-2, with 9 bases that match TRBD2. The CDR3 consists of 16 residues. Trimming cost V 4 bases and J 3 bases; bases outside gene matches: 9. The V gene's germline CDR1 is SQVTM and CDR2 ANQGSEA.

V is TRBV10-3 and J is TRBJ2-7; 7 nucleotides align to TRBD2. V was pared by 10 bases and J by 0 bases, with 9 bases of the junction left unmatched. The CDR3 contains 14 residues. Germline CDR1 is ENHRY and CDR2 is SYGVKD. The CDR3 is CATVGGDLSYEQYF. In DNA form, the CDR3 reads TGTGCCACCGTGGGGGGGGACCTCTCCTACGAGCAGTACTTC.

This clonotype has just one count. The chain recombines TRBV28 with TRBJ1-2, with 9 positions matching TRBD1. The CDR3 spans 14 residues. Germline V gives CDR1 MDHEN, CDR2 SYDVKM. Trimming took 7 bases from V and 4 from J; bases not matched to a gene: 7. The CDR3 here is CASTPGQGVYGYTF. CDR3 coding DNA: TGTGCCAGCACCCCGGGACAGGGAGTCTATGGCTACACCTTC.

In DNA form, the CDR3 reads TGTGCCAGCAGTGACAGGAATGGACAAGAGACCCAGTACTTC. Translated: CASSDRNGQETQYF. This chain connects TRBV2 to TRBJ2-5, with D unclear. Trimming left V 3 bases short and J 2 bases short, with 10 bases between. Looked up from germline, CDR1 is SNHLY and CDR2 is FYNNEI. The CDR3 spans 14 residues. Based on the CDR3 plus reference TRBV2 and TRBJ2-5, the full variable domain is EPEVTQTPSHQVTQMGQEVILRCVPISNHLYFYWYRQILGQKVEFLVSFYNNEISEKSEIFDDQFSVERPDGSNFTLKIRSTKLEDSAMYFCASSDRNGQETQYFGPGTRLLVL.

V is TRBV1 and J is TRBJ1-5; TRBD1, the table's D call, lacks a check against the DNA. TRBV1 is a pseudogene locus. This CDR3 has 18 amino acids. The CDR3 DNA reads as TGCACCAGCAGCCAAGAGTTGCAGGGGGCAGGGAGCAATCAGCCCCAGCATTTT. Protein sequence: CTSSQELQGAGSNQPQHF.

This rearrangement joins TRBV7-9 to TRBJ2-7; a weak D match, TRBD2 (6 bases). Germline V gene data show CDR1 as SEHNR and CDR2 as FQNEAQ (reference sequence). Trimming took off 2 bases at V and 5 bases at J, with 10 bases between the two ends. The CDR3 consists of 13 residues. The DNA for the CDR3 is TGTGCCAGCAGCTTAAAGCCGGGGGACGAGCAGTACTTC. This encodes CASSLKPGDEQYF.

The chain links TRBV25-1 to TRBJ2-4; D ambiguous. The germline V gene has CDR1 MGHDK and CDR2 SYGVNS. The CDR3 has 17 amino acids. V was shortened by 4 bases and J by 0 bases, with 16 bases between the two germline ends. The CDR3 sequence: CASSGSLDPVAKNIQYF. The CDR3 DNA reads TGTGCCAGCAGTGGGAGTTTGGATCCTGTAGCCAAAAACATTCAGTACTTC.

The chain uses TRBV12-3 or TRBV12-4 and TRBJ1-1; the D gene is possibly TRBD1 (6 bases). The CDR3 has 11 residues. V dropped 8 bases and J dropped 5 bases, with 9 bases sitting between them. Here the CDR3 reads CASQGSTEAFF. The CDR3 DNA reads TGTGCCAGCCAGGGGTCGACTGAAGCTTTCTTT.

This chain links TRBV7-2 with TRBJ2-7, with 9 bases aligning to TRBD2. Losses at the gene ends were 3 bases for V and 2 bases for J; bases not matched to a gene: 8. The CDR3 extends over 16 amino acids. The germline V gene has CDR1 SGHTA and CDR2 FQGNSA. The CDR3 loop reads CASSFVGGGGAYEQYF. The CDR3 DNA reads as TGTGCCAGCAGCTTTGTTGGCGGCGGGGGGGCCTACGAGCAGTACTTC.

The V and J genes are TRBV10-2 and TRBJ2-1, with no clear D. From germline, CDR1 is WSHSY and CDR2 SAAADI. The ends were cut back, 3 bases at V and 7 bases at J, with 19 bases in the middle. The CDR3 is made up of 16 amino acids. CDR3 nucleotide sequence: TGCGCCAGCAGTGACTTAGATGGACGTTTTTGGAATGAGCAGTTCTTC. Translating gives CASSDLDGRFWNEQFF.

The V gene is TRBV9, the J gene TRBJ2-7; D may be TRBD1 (6 bases). The ends were cut back, 0 bases at V and 0 bases at J, with 10 bases in the middle. The germline gives CDR1 SGDLS, CDR2 YYNGEE. This CDR3 spans 15 amino acids. This CDR3 reads CASSVGQAISYEQYF. DNA for the CDR3: TGTGCCAGCAGCGTAGGACAGGCGATCTCCTACGAGCAGTACTTC.

The chain employs TRBV7-2 and TRBJ2-3, with 13 bases aligning to TRBD2. Germline V gives CDR1 SGHTA, CDR2 FQGNSA. The CDR3 has 16 amino acids. The ends lost 5 bases at V and 6 bases at J; junction bases unmatched: 8. The CDR3 protein is CASSEKAGLAGDTQYF. The CDR3 DNA reads TGTGCCAGCAGCGAAAAGGCGGGACTAGCGGGGGATACGCAGTATTTT.

V is TRBV10-3 and J is TRBJ1-1; maybe TRBD1 (5 bases). This CDR3 comprises 15 residues. CDR1 is ENHRY and CDR2 is SYGVKD in the germline V gene. V lost 0 bases, J lost 4 bases, and 12 bases lay in between. DNA for the CDR3: TGTGCCATCAGTGAGTCGGGGGGGACGGCCACTGAAGCTTTCTTT. The encoded protein is CAISESGGTATEAFF.

J is TRBJ2-6 and V is TRBV6-2 or TRBV6-3; D perhaps matches TRBD2 (6 bases). This CDR3 has 15 residues. Germline V gene data show CDR1 as MNHEY and CDR2 as SVGEGT. Trimming cost V 4 bases and J 3 bases, with 10 bases left between them. The CDR3 sequence: CASSSGEYGANVLTF. CDR3 nucleotides: TGTGCCAGCAGTTCGGGGGAATATGGGGCCAACGTCCTGACTTTC.

The chain recombines TRBV20-1 with TRBJ2-5; 12 bases are a match to TRBD1. Germline V CDR1 and CDR2: DFQATT, SNEGSKA (reference sequence). This CDR3 comprises 15 residues. The V gene end was trimmed by 6 bases and the J gene end by 4 bases; junction bases not matched to a gene: 9. This chain's CDR3 is CSAVAGTGGAETQYF. CDR3 bases: TGCAGTGCGGTAGCCGGGACAGGGGGCGCAGAGACCCAGTACTTC.

The chain combines TRBV7-9 with TRBJ2-7, with D uncertain. The germline CDR1 and CDR2 sequences are SEHNR and FQNEAQ (reference sequence). The CDR3 length is 14 residues. V was pared by 4 bases and J by 2 bases, with 12 bases between. The CDR3 sequence is CASSSPAAAYEQYF. Written as DNA, the CDR3 is TGTGCCAGCAGCTCCCCGGCCGCGGCCTACGAGCAGTACTTC.

This clonotype was counted a few times. The gene calls are TRBV20-1 and TRBJ2-2; D possibly corresponds to TRBD1 (6 bases). Trimming left V 2 bases short and J 8 bases short, with 15 bases between. In germline, CDR1 is DFQATT, CDR2 SNEGSKA (reference sequence). The CDR3 runs 14 residues. The CDR3 is CSARPGHLLGELFF. The CDR3 coding sequence is TGCAGTGCTAGACCGGGACACCTTTTAGGGGAGCTGTTTTTT.

CDR3 amino acids: CSAPDDRGRVYGYTF. The CDR3 nucleotides read TGCAGTGCTCCTGACGACAGGGGGCGAGTCTATGGCTACACCTTC. This sequence joins TRBV20-1 and TRBJ1-2, with 10 bases lining up with TRBD1. CDR1 is DFQATT, CDR2 SNEGSKA, per germline (reference sequence). V dropped 5 bases and J dropped 4; count of bases not matched to a gene: 10. This CDR3 contains 15 residues.

The V gene is TRBV7-9, the J gene TRBJ2-4, with D perhaps TRBD1 or TRBD2 (6 bases each). The germline V gene has CDR1 SEHNR and CDR2 FQNEAQ (reference sequence). The CDR3 extends over 16 amino acids. Trimming stripped 6 bases from V and 3 bases from J, with 18 bases between. As DNA, the CDR3 is TGTGCCAGCAGAACGGAGGGGGGAAGAGGCAAAAACATTCAGTACTTC. Its translation is CASRTEGGRGKNIQYF.